The 23 T cell receptor beta chains in this list originate from one sample, sequenced in a study of blood T cell repertoires in COVID-19. Sequencing used immunoSEQ multiplex PCR; TCRdb keeps in-frame clones, though not all of them. The table records roughly 300,000 clones, 80% to 95% of them present only once. The sequencing input was peripheral blood. These receptors were taken from a woman under 40 with COVID-19, enrolled during active disease.

V gene TRBV30 combines with J gene TRBJ1-1; a weak D match, TRBD1 (5 bases). V lost 1 base and J lost 1, with 10 bases in between. Germline V lookup: CDR1 GTSNPN, CDR2 SVGIG (reference sequence). The CDR3 covers 14 residues. CDR3 amino acids: CAWSEVTANTEAFF. Written as DNA, the CDR3 is TGTGCCTGGAGTGAAGTGACAGCGAACACTGAAGCTTTCTTT.

A single count supports this clone. This chain links TRBV7-2 with TRBJ2-3, with 13 bases identical to TRBD2. Per the germline V gene, CDR1 is SGHTA and CDR2 is FQGNSA. After removal of 5 bases from V and 4 bases from J, the junction contained 9 bases not matched to a gene. This CDR3 has 17 amino acids. The CDR3 loop is CASSPQTTSGRSDTQYF. The CDR3 coding sequence is TGTGCCAGCAGCCCACAAACGACTAGCGGGAGGTCAGATACGCAGTATTTT.

This chain links TRBV10-3 with TRBJ2-7; perhaps TRBD2 as D (5 bases). Per the germline V gene, CDR1 is ENHRY and CDR2 is SYGVKD. The V and J ends lost 1 base and 1 base respectively, with 11 bases between them. The CDR3 length is 15 residues. The CDR3 sequence is CAISEFSDWSYEQYF. The DNA of the CDR3 is TGTGCCATCAGTGAGTTCTCGGACTGGTCCTACGAGCAGTACTTC.

This clone was observed a few times. The chain combines TRBV5-8 with TRBJ1-5, with D perhaps matching TRBD1 (6 bases). The V end was cut by 3 bases, the J end by 1 base, with 11 bases between. CDR3 length: 15 amino acids. The germline V gene has CDR1 SGHTS and CDR2 YDEGEE. The CDR3 here is CASSSGHLSNQPQHF. The CDR3 coding sequence is TGTGCCAGCAGCTCGGGACACCTGAGCAATCAGCCCCAGCATTTT.

The chain recombines TRBV28 with TRBJ2-3; TRBD2 agrees at 16 bases. The ends lost 5 bases at V and 7 bases at J; junction bases unmatched: 6. The CDR3 length is 16 residues. CDR1 is MDHEN, CDR2 SYDVKM, per germline. The CDR3 spells CASSPPGLAGGNTQYF. CDR3 bases: TGTGCCAGCAGTCCCCCGGGACTAGCGGGGGGGAATACGCAGTATTTT.

This chain connects TRBV19 to TRBJ1-1, with 7 bases aligning to TRBD1. Germline CDR1 and CDR2: LNHDA and SQIVND (reference sequence). The CDR3 totals 14 residues. J lost 1 base, V lost 4 bases, and 3 bases had no gene match. CDR3 DNA sequence: TGTGCCAGTAGTAGGGACAGACGGAACACTGAAGCTTTCTTT. Its protein product is CASSRDRRNTEAFF.

The J gene is TRBJ2-2, the V gene TRBV24-1, with D maybe TRBD2 (6 bases). The V end was cut by 7 bases, the J end by 0 bases, with 11 bases between. CDR3 length: 15 amino acids. Germline V gene sequence: CDR1 KGHDR, CDR2 SFDVKD. CDR3 amino acids: CATREGFSNTGELFF. As DNA, the CDR3 is TGTGCCACCAGGGAGGGATTTTCGAACACCGGGGAGCTGTTTTTT.

The V call is TRBV27, the J call TRBJ1-2; D gene ambiguous. The CDR3 is made up of 13 amino acids. Trimming removed 7 bases at V and 4 bases at J, with 13 bases between. Germline V gene data show CDR1 as MNHEY and CDR2 as SMNVEV (reference sequence). For the CDR3, the DNA is TGTGCCAGCACCCCCTCTCGGGGCTATGGCTACACCTTC. It yields the protein CASTPSRGYGYTF.

The chain joins TRBV25-1 to TRBJ1-6, with 9 bases aligning to TRBD1. V trimming: 2 bases; J trimming: 10 bases; junction bases outside the gene matches: 0. The CDR3 loop spans 13 amino acids. CDR1 is MGHDK and CDR2 is SYGVNS in the germline V gene. The CDR3 is CASSEGQGSPLHF. The CDR3 coding sequence is TGTGCCAGCAGTGAAGGACAGGGGTCACCCCTCCACTTT.

This chain joins TRBV11-2 and TRBJ2-7, with D tentatively TRBD2 (6 bases). The ends were cut back, 1 base at V and 6 bases at J, with 13 bases in the middle. Looked up from germline, CDR1 is SGHAT and CDR2 is FQNNGV. CDR3 length: 14 residues. The CDR3 protein is CASSLGGWRGEQYF. In DNA form, the CDR3 reads TGTGCCAGCAGCTTAGGGGGCTGGAGGGGCGAGCAGTACTTC.

J is TRBJ1-2 and V is TRBV5-6, with no clear D. The ends were cut back, 0 bases at V and 4 bases at J, with 13 bases in the middle. Germline V gene sequence: CDR1 SGHDT, CDR2 YYEEEE. The CDR3 length is 15 residues. CDR3: CASSLGAVDLYGYTF. The CDR3 DNA sequence: TGTGCCAGCAGCTTGGGGGCCGTGGATCTCTATGGCTACACCTTC.

This chain links TRBV28 with TRBJ1-1; D not certain. The CDR3 has 15 residues. The V gene lost 6 bases and the J gene lost 3 bases, with 17 bases spanning the gap. Looked up from germline, CDR1 is MDHEN and CDR2 is SYDVKM. The CDR3 nucleotides read TGTGCCAGCAGAGCGCGGGAAGGGTGGGACACTGAAGCTTTCTTT. It translates to CASRAREGWDTEAFF.

The chain joins TRBV5-1 to TRBJ2-5, with 11 bases aligning to TRBD2. V was clipped by 4 bases and J by 4 bases; unmatched bases: 12. The CDR3 is 17 residues long. Per the germline V gene, CDR1 is SGHRS and CDR2 is YFSETQ. The CDR3 nucleotides are TGCGCCAGCAGCCCCCAAGGTAGCGGGAGGGCCAGAGAGACCCAGTACTTC. Amino acid sequence: CASSPQGSGRARETQYF.

The rearrangement links TRBV5-1 to TRBJ2-2; D perhaps matches TRBD1 (5 bases). This CDR3 is 17 amino acids long. V dropped 5 bases and J dropped 0 bases, with 17 bases sitting between them. The germline V gene encodes CDR1 SGHRS and CDR2 YFSETQ. CDR3 in amino acids: CASRQFLDRTNTGELFF. The CDR3 bases are TGCGCCAGCAGACAATTTCTAGACAGAACGAACACCGGGGAGCTGTTTTTT.

This rearrangement joins TRBV10-3 to TRBJ2-1; TRBD2 aligns across 10 bases. Trimming cost V 4 bases and J 8 bases; bases outside gene matches: 5. The CDR3 runs 14 residues. The germline CDR1 and CDR2 sequences are ENHRY and SYGVKD. The CDR3 coding sequence is TGTGCCATCAGTGGAAGCGGGAGGGCCTATGAGCAGTTCTTC. This encodes CAISGSGRAYEQFF.

This clone was counted only a few times. The V and J genes are TRBV6-4 and TRBJ2-1; 9 nucleotides line up with TRBD2. J was trimmed by 7 bases and V by 4 bases; bases with no gene match: 8. CDR1 MRHNA and CDR2 SNTAGT come from the germline V gene. The CDR3 loop spans 15 amino acids. CDR3 loop: CASSVLAGERNEQFF. DNA of the CDR3: TGTGCCAGCAGTGTTTTAGCGGGAGAGCGTAATGAGCAGTTCTTC.

The rearrangement links TRBV5-1 to TRBJ2-3; a weak D match, TRBD2 (6 bases). Germline assignment: CDR1 SGHRS and CDR2 YFSETQ. The CDR3 runs 15 residues. Between the trimmed V and J ends, which lost 7 bases and 4 bases, there was a span of 19 bases. In DNA form, the CDR3 reads TGCGCCAGCTCCCCGGACTACGCCTTCTCAGATACGCAGTATTTT. It is translated as CASSPDYAFSDTQYF.

This clone was detected only once. Lacking the conserved final phenylalanine or tryptophan, this CDR3 likely reflects a read error. The DNA is omitted, as the CDR3 cannot be located on it reliably, and the CDR3 follows TCRdb's listing. V and J are TRBV2 and TRBJ1-4. The CDR3 has 13 residues if both end residues are counted. Germline CDR1 and CDR2: SNHLY and FYNNEI. The CDR3 spells CASRQNVGREALI.

CDR3 residues: CASSSGRGGYEKLFF. The CDR3 coding sequence is TGTGCCAGCAGTTCAGGGAGGGGGGGGTATGAAAAACTGTTTTTT. The rearrangement joins TRBV6-6 to TRBJ1-4; D possibly corresponds to TRBD1 (6 bases). Germline assignment: CDR1 MNHNY and CDR2 SVGAGI (reference sequence). V lost 4 bases and J lost 6, with 15 bases in between. This CDR3 spans 15 amino acids.

The CDR3 region has the DNA TGTGCCAGCAGTTACACAGGGGGCGGTAACTATGGCTACACCTTC. Encoded protein: CASSYTGGGNYGYTF. The V and J genes are TRBV11-1 and TRBJ1-2; 9 positions agree with TRBD1. In germline, CDR1 is SGHAT, CDR2 FQDESV (reference sequence). The CDR3 runs 15 residues. The trim removed 6 bases at V and 1 base at J, leaving 6 bases unmatched.

The rearrangement uses TRBV11-2 and TRBJ2-1; 9 nucleotides agree with TRBD1. CDR3 length equals 14 residues. Germline trimming cut 6 bases from V and 3 bases from J; bases unmatched to any gene: 3. From germline, CDR1 is SGHAT and CDR2 FQNNGV. The CDR3 nucleotides are TGTGCCAGCAGTCCGGACAGGGGCTACAATGAGCAGTTCTTC. It codes for CASSPDRGYNEQFF.

The chain has TRBV4-3 and TRBJ1-5; 7 bases align to TRBD1. J lost 6 bases, V lost 3 bases, and 8 bases had no gene match. The V gene's germline CDR1 is LGHNA and CDR2 YSLEER. This CDR3 region has 15 residues. As DNA, the CDR3 is TGCGCCAGCAGCCAGGGAAGGGGGCTCGGTCAGCCCCAGCATTTT. Translating it yields CASSQGRGLGQPQHF.

For the CDR3, the DNA is TGTGCCAGCAGTGCCCGACAGGGGGTAAGATATGGCTACACCTTC. This sequence encodes CASSARQGVRYGYTF. J is TRBJ1-2 and V is TRBV2, with TRBD1 matching over 9 bases. Germline trimming cut 4 bases from V and 5 bases from J; bases unmatched to any gene: 8. Germline loops: CDR1 SNHLY, CDR2 FYNNEI. The CDR3 extends over 15 amino acids.